The sequence of this TCR beta chain was determined in a study of T cells in localized non-small cell lung cancer. Profiling relied on immunoSEQ multiplex PCR, and the TCRdb table lists in-frame clones only, not all of them. The table has roughly 1,600 clones, 30% to 35% seen once; the top ten hold roughly 30%. By share of the sample, this clone is medium-sized. CDR1 and CDR2 (germline): MNHGY, SAAAGT. With 11 bases removed from V and 4 bases from J, the gap between germline ends came to 22 bases. CDR3 length: 15 residues. The sequence came from an older female donor with stage I lung adenocarcinoma. V usage is TRBV6-8 and J usage is TRBJ2-3; D possibly uses TRBD1 or TRBD2 (5 bases each). Sequenced here: normal lung tissue next to the tumor, sampled before any cancer treatment. CDR3 in amino acids: CAPRGEGTGPDTQYF. The CDR3 coding sequence is TGTGCCCCGAGGGGAGAAGGGACGGGGCCAGATACGCAGTATTTT.